This T cell receptor (beta chain) was observed in a study of breast tumors, draining lymph nodes, adjacent tissues. Notes on the study in general: Luminal-like breast cancer showed significantly greater tumor-nontumor repertoire similarity than basal-like breast cancer did.

CDR1 and CDR2 (germline): SGHRS, YFSETQ. The CDR3 is 15 residues long. In TCRdb, the multiplex PCR reads were re-called with MiXCR into one record per CDR3 protein. This table holds 150,000 to 200,000 distinct CDR3 sequences, about 30% found once. On this clonotype itself: What it recognizes is unknown. This may be a read error, as it is one base from a much larger clone.

Samples came from axillary lymph nodes draining the breast cancer. Sequencing used axillary lymph node tissue. This receptor was taken from a female donor with breast cancer. Some clones in this sample may be carry-over from other donors' samples. The rearrangement links TRBV5-1 to TRBJ2-5; D not certain. The CDR3 is CASSLAHGSQEAQYF. The CDR3 region has the DNA TGCGCCAGCAGCTTGGCTCATGGAAGCCAAGAGGCCCAGTACTTC.